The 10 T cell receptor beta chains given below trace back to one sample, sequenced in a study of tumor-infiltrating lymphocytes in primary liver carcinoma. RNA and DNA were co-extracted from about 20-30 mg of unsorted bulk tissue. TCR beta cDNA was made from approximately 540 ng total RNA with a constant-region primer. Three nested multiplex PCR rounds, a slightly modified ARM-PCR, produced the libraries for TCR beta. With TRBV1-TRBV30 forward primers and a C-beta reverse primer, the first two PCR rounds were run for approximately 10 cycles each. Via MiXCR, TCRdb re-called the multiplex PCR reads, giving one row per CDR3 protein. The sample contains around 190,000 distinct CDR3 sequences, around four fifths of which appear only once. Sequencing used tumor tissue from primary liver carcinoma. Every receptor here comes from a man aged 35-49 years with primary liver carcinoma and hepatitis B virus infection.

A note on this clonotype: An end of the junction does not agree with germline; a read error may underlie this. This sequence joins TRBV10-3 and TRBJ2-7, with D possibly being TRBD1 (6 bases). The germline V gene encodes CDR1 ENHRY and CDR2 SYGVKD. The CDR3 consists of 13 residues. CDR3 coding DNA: TGTGCCATCGGTGGGCAGGGGAAGCACAAGCAATACTTC. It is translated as CAIGGQGKHKQYF.

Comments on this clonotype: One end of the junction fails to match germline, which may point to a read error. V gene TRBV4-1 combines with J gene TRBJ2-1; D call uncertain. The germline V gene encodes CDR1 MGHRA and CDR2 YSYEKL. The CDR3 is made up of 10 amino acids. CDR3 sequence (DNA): TGCGCCAGCAGCGCGGAGCAGCACTTCTTC. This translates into CASSAEQHFF.

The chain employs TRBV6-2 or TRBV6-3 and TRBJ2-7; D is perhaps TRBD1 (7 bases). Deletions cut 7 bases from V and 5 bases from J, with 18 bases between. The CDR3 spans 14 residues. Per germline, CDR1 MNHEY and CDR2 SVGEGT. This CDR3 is CASNPSDREDEQYF. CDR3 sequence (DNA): TGTGCCAGCAATCCCTCCGACAGGGAGGACGAGCAGTACTTC.

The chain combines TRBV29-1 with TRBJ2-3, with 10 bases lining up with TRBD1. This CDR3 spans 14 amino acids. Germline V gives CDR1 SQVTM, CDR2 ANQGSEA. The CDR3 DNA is TGCAGGGTTCCCGGGACAGGGGCGTCATATACGCAGTATTTT. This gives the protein CRVPGTGASYTQYF.

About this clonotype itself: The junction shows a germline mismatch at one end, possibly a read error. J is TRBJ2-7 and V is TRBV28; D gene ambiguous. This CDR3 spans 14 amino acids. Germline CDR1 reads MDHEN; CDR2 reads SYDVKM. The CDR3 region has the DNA TGTGCCAGCAATTTTACTATGTCATCCTACGAGCACTACTTC. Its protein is CASNFTMSSYEHYF.

This CDR3 reads CASSPGTRLDTQHF. In DNA, the CDR3 is TGTGCCAGCAGTCCAGGGACTAGACTAGATACGCAGCATTTT. V gene TRBV12-3 or TRBV12-4 combines with J gene TRBJ2-3, with a possible D match to TRBD1 (5 bases). Matching the DNA end better, TRBJ1-5 makes the J call doubtful. This CDR3 has 14 amino acids.

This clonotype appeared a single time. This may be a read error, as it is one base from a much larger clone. The CDR3 DNA is TGTGCCTGGAGTAGGGCTAGCGTATCCTACAATGAGCAGTTCTTC. As protein: CAWSRASVSYNEQFF. This chain uses TRBV30 with TRBJ2-1; D is possibly TRBD2 (6 bases). CDR1 GTSNPN and CDR2 SVGIG come from the germline V gene (reference sequence). This CDR3 has 15 amino acids. V lost 2 bases, J lost 1 base, and 12 bases lay in between.

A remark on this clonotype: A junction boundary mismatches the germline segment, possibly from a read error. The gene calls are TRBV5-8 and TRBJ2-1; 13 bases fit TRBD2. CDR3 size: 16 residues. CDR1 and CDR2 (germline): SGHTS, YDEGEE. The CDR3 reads CASISGLAGLYNKQFF. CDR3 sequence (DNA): TGTGCCAGCATCTCGGGACTAGCGGGATTATACAATAAGCAGTTCTTC.

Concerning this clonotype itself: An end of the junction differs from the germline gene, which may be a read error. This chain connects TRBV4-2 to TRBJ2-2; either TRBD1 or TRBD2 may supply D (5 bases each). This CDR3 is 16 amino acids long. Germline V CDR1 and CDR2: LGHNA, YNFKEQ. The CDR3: CASSHAGQGGTGELFF. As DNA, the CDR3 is TGTGCCAGCAGCCATGCCGGGCAGGGCGGCACCGGGGAGTTGTTTTTT.

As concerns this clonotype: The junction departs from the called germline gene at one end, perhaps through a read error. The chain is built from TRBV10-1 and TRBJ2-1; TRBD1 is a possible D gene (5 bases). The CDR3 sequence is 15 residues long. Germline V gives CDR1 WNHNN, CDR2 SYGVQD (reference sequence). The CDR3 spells CARSESAGQYKEQFF. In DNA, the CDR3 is TGCGCCAGAAGTGAGTCGGCAGGGCAATACAAAGAGCAGTTCTTC.